The 18 T cell receptor beta chains below all came from one sample that was sequenced in a study of CD8+ T cells in alopecia areata. The sequencing template was cDNA reverse transcribed from extracted RNA. Using immunoSEQ multiplex PCR, the repertoire was profiled, and TCRdb retains in-frame clones only, with some absent. The sample consists of some 170,000 clones, around 60% of them appearing once. The sample was CD4+ T cells sorted from blood, taken at week 0. The receptors originated from a human donor with alopecia areata.

This chain uses TRBV4-1 with TRBJ2-5; a possible D gene is TRBD1 (6 bases). V lost 4 bases and J 5 bases, leaving 11 bases between the germline ends. Germline lookup yields CDR1 MGHRA and CDR2 YSYEKL. The CDR3 has 13 amino acids. CDR3 protein: CASSPQGFETQYF. CDR3 bases: TGCGCCAGCAGCCCCCAGGGGTTTGAGACCCAGTACTTC.

This clone was seen a few times. The chain couples TRBV10-3 to TRBJ2-7; 12 positions agree with TRBD1. Germline assignment: CDR1 ENHRY and CDR2 SYGVKD. This CDR3 region has 14 residues. J lost 5 bases, V lost 10 bases, and 9 bases had no gene match. The CDR3 sequence is CATTGTGGFHEQYF. DNA for the CDR3: TGTGCCACCACGGGGACAGGGGGCTTCCACGAGCAGTACTTC.

V is TRBV5-1 and J is TRBJ1-1; 10 bases match TRBD1. Trimming at V came to 4 bases and at J to 3 bases, leaving 6 bases not matched to a gene. The germline V gene has CDR1 SGHRS and CDR2 YFSETQ. This CDR3 region has 15 residues. The CDR3 sequence: CASSPGGTGDTEAFF. In DNA, the CDR3 is TGCGCCAGCAGCCCCGGCGGGACAGGGGACACTGAAGCTTTCTTT.

The genes are TRBV14 and TRBJ1-1; no clear D gene. Looked up from germline, CDR1 is SGHDN and CDR2 is FVKESK. With 4 bases removed from V and 5 bases from J, the gap between germline ends came to 11 bases. The CDR3 loop spans 13 amino acids. The CDR3 DNA follows: TGTGCCAGCAGCCCGTGGGGTCGGACTGAAGCTTTCTTT. Protein: CASSPWGRTEAFF.

The chain is built from TRBV5-1 and TRBJ2-3; the D gene is possibly TRBD2 (6 bases). Germline V CDR1 and CDR2: SGHRS, YFSETQ. This CDR3 has 16 amino acids. V lost 0 bases, J lost 4 bases, and 15 bases lay in between. The CDR3, as DNA: TGCGCCAGCAGCTTGGTCGGGTCCGGGGGAGCAGATACGCAGTATTTT. Translated, it gives CASSLVGSGGADTQYF.

The V gene is TRBV25-1, the J gene TRBJ2-5; D is unresolved. The germline V and J ends were trimmed by 4 bases and 5 bases, with 8 bases remaining between them. The CDR3 is made up of 12 amino acids. In germline, CDR1 is MGHDK, CDR2 SYGVNS. In nucleotides, the CDR3 is TGTGCCAGCAGTGCCCCTCGGGAGACCCAGTACTTC. It specifies CASSAPRETQYF.

This clone has more than one count but fewer than ten. The genes are TRBV6-5 and TRBJ1-3; no clear D. The CDR3 covers 12 residues. Germline assignment: CDR1 MNHEY and CDR2 SVGAGI. The V gene lost 5 bases and the J gene lost 2 bases, with 4 bases spanning the gap. The CDR3: CASSNAGNTIYF. The CDR3 DNA sequence: TGTGCCAGCAGTAACGCTGGAAACACCATATATTTT.

This clone appeared a single time. Here the CDR3 reads CASSTGTTNTEAFF. The CDR3 DNA reads TGTGCCAGCAGCACAGGGACAACGAACACTGAAGCTTTCTTT. V is TRBV7-8 and J is TRBJ1-1; tentatively, D is TRBD1 (6 bases). V lost 5 bases, J lost 1 base, and 11 bases lay in between. This CDR3 comprises 14 residues. Germline V gene data show CDR1 as SGHVS and CDR2 as FQNEAQ. Combining the CDR3 with reference TRBV7-8 and TRBJ1-1 gives the whole variable domain GAGVSQSPRYKVAKRGQDVALRCDPISGHVSLFWYQQALGQGPEFLTYFQNEAQLDKSGLPSDRFFAERPEGSVSTLKIQRTQQEDSAVYLCASSTGTTNTEAFFGQGTRLTVV.

The chain uses TRBV30 and TRBJ2-2; D may match TRBD1 or TRBD2 (6 bases each). Germline CDR1 is GTSNPN and CDR2 is SVGIG (reference sequence). Between the trimmed V and J ends, which lost 3 bases and 5 bases, there was a span of 13 bases. The length of the CDR3 is 14 residues. CDR3 amino acids: CAWRVGGRTGELFF. Written as DNA, the CDR3 is TGTGCCTGGAGGGTAGGGGGGCGGACCGGGGAGCTGTTTTTT.

The J gene is TRBJ2-3, the V gene TRBV4-1; D tentatively fits TRBD1 or TRBD2 (6 bases each). V lost 4 bases and J lost 8, with 10 bases in between. Germline CDR1 is MGHRA and CDR2 is YSYEKL. The CDR3 length is 12 residues. The CDR3 DNA sequence: TGCGCCAGCAGCCGTACGGGGGCTACGCAGTATTTT. Protein: CASSRTGATQYF.

CDR3 DNA sequence: TGTGCCAGCGGGAAAGAAGAGACCCAGTACTTC. It specifies CASGKEETQYF. This chain uses TRBV2 with TRBJ2-5; D unclear. The CDR3 consists of 11 residues. Germline V CDR1 and CDR2: SNHLY, FYNNEI. The V gene lost 8 bases and the J gene lost 3 bases, with 7 bases spanning the gap.

This clone was found a few times. The rearrangement joins TRBV5-1 to TRBJ1-1; TRBD1 might be the D (5 bases). The germline V gene has CDR1 SGHRS and CDR2 YFSETQ. CDR3 length: 13 residues. The ends were cut back, 6 bases at V and 2 bases at J, with 11 bases in the middle. CDR3 DNA: TGCGCCAGCACTCCCGGACAAAACACTGAAGCTTTCTTT. Translated, it gives CASTPGQNTEAFF.

CDR3 sequence: CASSTGTAAYGYTF. Written as DNA, the CDR3 is TGCGCCAGCAGTACGGGGACAGCGGCCTATGGCTACACCTTC. This chain joins TRBV5-1 and TRBJ1-2; 7 positions match TRBD1. V was pared by 5 bases and J by 4 bases, with 8 bases of the junction left unmatched. In germline, CDR1 is SGHRS, CDR2 YFSETQ. The CDR3 runs to 14 residues.

The genes are TRBV5-1 and TRBJ1-2, with a possible D match to TRBD1 (6 bases). The V end was cut by 0 bases, the J end by 5 bases, with 11 bases between. CDR3 length: 14 amino acids. Germline V gene lookup returns CDR1 SGHRS and CDR2 YFSETQ. CDR3 nucleotide sequence: TGCGCCAGCAGCTTGGTCAGGGGAGGATATGGCTACACCTTC. Its translation is CASSLVRGGYGYTF.

The chain links TRBV30 to TRBJ1-4; D might be TRBD1 (5 bases). CDR1 is GTSNPN, CDR2 SVGIG, per germline (reference sequence). Deletions cut 0 bases from V and 13 bases from J, with 12 bases between. This CDR3 has 12 residues. For the CDR3, the DNA is TGTGCCTGGAGTGTTCGGTCCGGGGCACTGTTTTTT. It encodes CAWSVRSGALFF.

The table lists this clone with a few counts. The sample holds other DNA sequences that translate to the same CDR3. The rearrangement links TRBV7-9 to TRBJ1-2; TRBD1 is a possible D gene (6 bases). CDR1 is SEHNR and CDR2 is FQNEAQ in the germline V gene (reference sequence). V was shortened by 1 base and J by 2 bases, with 8 bases between the two germline ends. There are 14 residues in the CDR3. For the CDR3, the DNA is TGTGCCAGCAGCTTAGTCCAGGGGAACTATGGCTACACCTTC. Translation gives CASSLVQGNYGYTF.

This chain links TRBV30 with TRBJ1-1; 7 positions agree with TRBD1. The CDR3 is 13 residues long. CDR1 and CDR2 (germline): GTSNPN, SVGIG (reference sequence). V was clipped by 4 bases and J by 5 bases; unmatched bases: 7. DNA for the CDR3: TGTGCCTGGAACCTACGGGGACAGACTGAAGCTTTCTTT. It yields the protein CAWNLRGQTEAFF.

This clone has more than one count but fewer than ten. This chain links TRBV28 with TRBJ1-1; D uncertain. The CDR3 is 13 amino acids. Germline V gives CDR1 MDHEN, CDR2 SYDVKM. Trimming cost V 7 bases and J 2 bases, with 11 bases left between them. In nucleotides, the CDR3 is TGTGCCAGCATCACCGGGCCCAACACTGAAGCTTTCTTT. This sequence encodes CASITGPNTEAFF.